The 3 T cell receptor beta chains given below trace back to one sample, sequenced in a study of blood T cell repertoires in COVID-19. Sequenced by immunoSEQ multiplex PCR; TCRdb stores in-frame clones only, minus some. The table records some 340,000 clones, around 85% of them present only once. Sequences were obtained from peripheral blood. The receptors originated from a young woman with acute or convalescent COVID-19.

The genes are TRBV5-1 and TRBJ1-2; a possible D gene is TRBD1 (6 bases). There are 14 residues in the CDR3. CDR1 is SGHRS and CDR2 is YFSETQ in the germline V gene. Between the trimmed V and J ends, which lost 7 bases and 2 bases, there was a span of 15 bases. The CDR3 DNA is TGCGCCAGCTCCTCGGGGGGGGGCAACTATGGCTACACCTTC. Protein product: CASSSGGGNYGYTF. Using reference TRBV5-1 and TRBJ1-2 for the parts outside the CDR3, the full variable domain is KAGVTQTPRYLIKTRGQQVTLSCSPISGHRSVSWYQQTPGQGLQFLFEYFSETQRNKGNFPGRFSGRQFSNSRSEMNVSTLELGDSALYLCASSSGGGNYGYTFGSGTRLTVV.

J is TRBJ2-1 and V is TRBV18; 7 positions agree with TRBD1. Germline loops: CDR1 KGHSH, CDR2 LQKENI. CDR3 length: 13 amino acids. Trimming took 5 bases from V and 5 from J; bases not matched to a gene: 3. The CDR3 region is CASSTTGDNEQFF. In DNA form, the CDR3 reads TGTGCCAGCTCAACCACAGGGGACAATGAGCAGTTCTTC. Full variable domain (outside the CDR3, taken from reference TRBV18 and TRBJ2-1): NAGVMQNPRHLVRRRGQEARLRCSPMKGHSHVYWYRQLPEEGLKFMVYLQKENIIDESGMPKERFSAEFPKEGPSILRIQQVVRGDSAAYFCASSTTGDNEQFFGPGTRLTVL.

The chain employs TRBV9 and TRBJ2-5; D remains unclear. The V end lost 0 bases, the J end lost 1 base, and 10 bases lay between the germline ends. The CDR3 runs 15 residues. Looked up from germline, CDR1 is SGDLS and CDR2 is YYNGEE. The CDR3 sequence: CASSVENSPQETQYF. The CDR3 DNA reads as TGTGCCAGCAGCGTAGAGAACAGTCCCCAAGAGACCCAGTACTTC.